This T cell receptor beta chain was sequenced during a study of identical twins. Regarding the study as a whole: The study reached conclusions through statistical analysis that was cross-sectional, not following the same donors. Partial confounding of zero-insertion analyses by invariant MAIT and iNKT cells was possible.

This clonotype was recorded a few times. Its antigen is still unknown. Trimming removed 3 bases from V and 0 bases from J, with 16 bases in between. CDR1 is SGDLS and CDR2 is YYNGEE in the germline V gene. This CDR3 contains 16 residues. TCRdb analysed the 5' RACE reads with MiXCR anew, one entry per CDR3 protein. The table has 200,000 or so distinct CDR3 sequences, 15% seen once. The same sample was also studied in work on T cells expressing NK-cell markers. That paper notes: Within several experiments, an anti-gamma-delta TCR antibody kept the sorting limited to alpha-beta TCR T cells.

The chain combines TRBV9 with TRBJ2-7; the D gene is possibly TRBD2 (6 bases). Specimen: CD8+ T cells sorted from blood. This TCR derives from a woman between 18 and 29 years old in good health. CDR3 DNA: TGTGCCAGCAGCGCCAACCGGGACTCGAGCTCCTACGAGCAGTACTTC. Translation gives CASSANRDSSSYEQYF.